The table lists the clone carrying this T cell receptor (beta chain) with a few counts. Its specificity is not known. The germline V gene encodes CDR1 DFQATT and CDR2 SNEGSKA (reference sequence). The CDR3 loop spans 12 amino acids. V lost 4 bases and J 5 bases, leaving 11 bases between the germline ends. This specimen comes from a study of T-cell memory formation after mild COVID-19. One entry per CDR3 protein results from TCRdb running MiXCR on the 5' RACE reads. The sample shows about 290,000 distinct CDR3 sequences, around a sixth of them seen only once. General study results and limits: There were some responding clones in pre-infection memory, which suggested that cross-reactive memory had joined. Later expanders leaned CD4+, whereas clones that contracted between day 15 and 85 were balanced CD4/CD8. The main location of contracting CD4+ clones was CM and EM, and that of contracting CD8+ clones was EMRA.

The sequence came from a man between 18 and 29 years old who had mild COVID-19 (a few samples of this study predate the infection). Cell type and time point are not known. Sequenced material: PBMCs or a T cell subset sorted from them (not recorded which). The chain joins TRBV20-1 to TRBJ1-1; D remains ambiguous. The CDR3 region is CSAKGGRTEAFF. The CDR3 DNA follows: TGCAGTGCTAAAGGCGGGAGAACTGAAGCTTTCTTT.